Reported below is one TCR beta chain. Its antigen is as yet unknown. This entry belongs to a study of cytomegalovirus exposure and HLA in healthy donors. Notes on the study in general: Among the CMV-associated chains, a few were confirmed in vitro as specific for CMV antigens. The authors listed 164 TCR beta chains as cytomegalovirus-associated. Differences between HLA loci emerged in a later analysis of TCR association rates, with DRB1 most and HLA-C fewest.

Vbeta (60) and Jbeta (13) primers were used in the PCR. Original analysis: The count from a later analysis was about 80 million unique TCR beta chains, about 10 million of them shared. TCRdb keeps only in-frame clones here, not all; method: immunoSEQ multiplex PCR. V, J and clone size are taken as reported in that table, and D and trimming were inferred from the DNA itself. The sample's table shows 100,000 to 150,000 clones. This CDR3 contains 14 residues. Trimming left V 4 bases short and J 0 bases short, with 11 bases between. The germline gives CDR1 SQVTM, CDR2 ANQGSEA. This sequence was found in a man aged 18 to 29 in good health and CMV-seronegative. The V gene is TRBV29-1, the J gene TRBJ2-3; TRBD2 is a possible D gene (6 bases). Sequences were obtained from PBMCs. This CDR3 reads CSVGRGTSTDTQYF. The CDR3, as DNA: TGCAGCGTTGGGAGGGGCACTAGCACAGATACGCAGTATTTT.